The 8 T cell receptor beta chains in this list originate from one sample, sequenced in a study of blood T cell repertoires in COVID-19. Measured with immunoSEQ multiplex PCR; TCRdb has only the in-frame clones, and not every one. The sample includes about 240,000 clones, about 80% seen only once; the top ten take around 9.6%. Sample: peripheral blood. The receptors here all came from an elderly woman with acute or convalescent COVID-19.

The chain is built from TRBV24-1 and TRBJ2-5; maybe TRBD2 (5 bases). Trimming took 3 bases from V and 4 from J, leaving 14 bases between them. Germline-derived CDR1 and CDR2 are KGHDR and SFDVKD. This CDR3 comprises 15 residues. The CDR3 sequence: CATSDALVTPETQYF. CDR3 DNA: TGTGCCACCAGTGATGCACTAGTAACCCCAGAGACCCAGTACTTC.

The CDR3 sequence is CASSWTGGDRYGYTF. CDR3 bases: TGCGCCAGCAGCTGGACAGGGGGCGATAGGTATGGCTACACCTTC. The chain recombines TRBV5-1 with TRBJ1-2; TRBD1 matches 11 bases. With V trimmed by 3 bases and J by 5 bases, 6 bases remained unmatched. Germline CDR1 is SGHRS and CDR2 is YFSETQ. The CDR3 extends over 15 amino acids. Looking up the rest from reference TRBV5-1 and TRBJ1-2 gives the full variable domain: KAGVTQTPRYLIKTRGQQVTLSCSPISGHRSVSWYQQTPGQGLQFLFEYFSETQRNKGNFPGRFSGRQFSNSRSEMNVSTLELGDSALYLCASSWTGGDRYGYTFGSGTRLTVV.

V is TRBV28 and J is TRBJ2-7, with D possibly being TRBD1 (6 bases). CDR1 MDHEN and CDR2 SYDVKM come from the germline V gene. Trimming left V 1 base short and J 4 bases short, with 20 bases between. The CDR3 runs 17 residues. CDR3: CASSLLVGAGVQYEQYF. The CDR3 nucleotides are TGTGCCAGCAGTTTATTGGTGGGGGCAGGGGTGCAGTACGAGCAGTACTTC.

This sequence joins TRBV7-2 and TRBJ2-5, with 12 positions matching TRBD2. The J segment lost 5 bases and the V segment lost 4 bases, leaving 8 bases of the junction unmatched. There are 16 residues in the CDR3. The germline V gene has CDR1 SGHTA and CDR2 FQGNSA. CDR3 sequence: CASSYPLAGGHETQYF. The CDR3 DNA sequence: TGTGCCAGCAGCTACCCACTAGCGGGGGGCCACGAGACCCAGTACTTC.

Written as DNA, the CDR3 is TGTGCCAGTAGTATAGAACCAGGCTCGAATTCACCCCTCCACTTT. Residues: CASSIEPGSNSPLHF. The chain couples TRBV19 to TRBJ1-6; D unclear. V lost 0 bases and J lost 7, with 10 bases in between. The CDR3 totals 15 residues. Looked up from germline, CDR1 is LNHDA and CDR2 is SQIVND (reference sequence).

The gene calls are TRBV28 and TRBJ1-1; no reliable D call. Trimming pared 1 base from V and 1 base from J, leaving 7 bases between. Germline CDR1 MDHEN, CDR2 SYDVKM. The CDR3 is 14 amino acids. Here the CDR3 reads CASSLFRENTEAFF. The CDR3 DNA sequence: TGTGCCAGCAGTTTATTCCGGGAGAACACTGAAGCTTTCTTT. Using reference TRBV28 and TRBJ1-1 for the parts outside the CDR3, the full variable domain is DVKVTQSSRYLVKRTGEKVFLECVQDMDHENMFWYRQDPGLGLRLIYFSYDVKMKEKGDIPEGYSVSREKKERFSLILESASTNQTSMYLCASSLFRENTEAFFGQGTRLTVV.

To note about this clone: Other DNA sequences from this sample encode an identical CDR3 as well. The chain links TRBV5-1 to TRBJ2-2, with 7 bases lining up with TRBD2. The CDR3 extends over 15 amino acids. V dropped 4 bases and J dropped 0; count of bases not matched to a gene: 3. Germline CDR1 SGHRS, CDR2 YFSETQ. The CDR3 DNA is TGCGCCAGCAGCCCCCGGGGGGCGAACACCGGGGAGCTGTTTTTT. Protein: CASSPRGANTGELFF.

The chain links TRBV5-1 to TRBJ1-4; TRBD1 might be the D (5 bases). This CDR3 spans 16 amino acids. Deletions cut 1 base from V and 0 bases from J, with 10 bases between. Germline CDR1 is SGHRS and CDR2 is YFSETQ. The CDR3 nucleotides are TGCGCCAGCAGCTTGAGGGGACTGGCAACTAATGAAAAACTGTTTTTT. The encoded protein is CASSLRGLATNEKLFF.